The clone carrying this TCR beta chain was recorded at least ten times. Its antigen is not known. J lost 2 bases, V lost 6 bases, and 10 bases had no gene match. This CDR3 region has 15 residues. Germline CDR1 is SEHNR and CDR2 is FQNEAQ (reference sequence). This sample is part of a study of regulatory T cells in long-lasting Graves disease. Study-wide background: Less than 3 months of antithyroid drugs had been taken by newly diagnosed Graves' patients.

Time point noted: newly diagnosed GD, antithyroid drugs for less than 3 months. PBMCs provided the RNA from which the TCR library was made. Diagnosis followed American Thyroid Association guidelines for Graves' disease. Sequencing libraries for TCR beta were prepared with iRepertoire HTBI primers and Arm-PCR of CDR3 regions. TCRdb redid the calling of the multiplex PCR reads with MiXCR, one entry per CDR3 protein. The sample holds more than 400,000 distinct CDR3 sequences; less than 20% are singletons and the top ten take about 10%. Study observations and caveats: Study was limited to peripheral blood, excluding thyroid tissue.

This same sample was also part of a study on T cells in Graves' hyperthyroidism and ophthalmopathy. This second report adds: Expanded thyroid clonotypes (above 0.001) were mostly also found in blood.

The sequence was obtained from a woman in her 30s with Graves disease. The sequences come from peripheral blood mononuclear cells (PBMCs), collected at new diagnosis, from a patient treated with antithyroid drugs. V is TRBV7-9 and J is TRBJ2-7; 7 bases agree with TRBD1. The CDR3 reads CASRPNRGQTYEQYF. CDR3 DNA: TGTGCCAGCAGACCCAACAGGGGCCAGACCTACGAGCAGTACTTC. The full variable domain, in which reference TRBV7-9 and TRBJ2-7 provide the parts outside the CDR3, is DTGVSQNPRHKITKRGQNVTFRCDPISEHNRLYWYRQTLGQGPEFLTYFQNEAQLEKSRLLSDRFSAERPKGSFSTLEIQRTEQGDSAMYLCASRPNRGQTYEQYFGPGTRLTVT.